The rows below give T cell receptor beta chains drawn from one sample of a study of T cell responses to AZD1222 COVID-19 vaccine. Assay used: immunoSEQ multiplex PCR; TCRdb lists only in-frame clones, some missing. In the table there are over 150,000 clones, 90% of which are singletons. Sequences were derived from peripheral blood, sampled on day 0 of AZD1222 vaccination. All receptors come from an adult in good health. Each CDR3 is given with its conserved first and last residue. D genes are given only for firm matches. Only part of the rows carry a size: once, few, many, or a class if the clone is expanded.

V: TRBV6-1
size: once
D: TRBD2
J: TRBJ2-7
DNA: TGTGCCAGCAGTGAAAATAGCGGGCATCCGGCCTACGAGCAGTACTTC
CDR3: CASSENSGHPAYEQYF

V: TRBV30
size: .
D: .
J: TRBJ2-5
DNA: TGTGCCTGGAGTGTACGTCCTGGGTACCAAGAGACCCAGTACTTC
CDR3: CAWSVRPGYQETQYF

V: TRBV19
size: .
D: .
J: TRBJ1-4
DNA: TGTGCCAGTAGCCCCGGTCTCTCCAGTGGTAATGAAAAACTGTTTTTT
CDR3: CASSPGLSSGNEKLFF

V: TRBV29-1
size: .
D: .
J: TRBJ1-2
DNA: TGCAGCGCCCGCCGCAGGGCCAATAGGGGACCTAACTATGGCTACACCTTC
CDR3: CSARRRANRGPNYGYTF

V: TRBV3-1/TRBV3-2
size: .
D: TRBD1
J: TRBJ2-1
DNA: TGTGCCGCTCGACAGGGTATTCTAGGTGAGCAGTTCTTC
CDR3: CAARQGILGEQFF

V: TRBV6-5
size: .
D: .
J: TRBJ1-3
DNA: TGTGCCAGCAGTAGAGGACCCGGGGGGAACACCATATATTTT
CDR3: CASSRGPGGNTIYF

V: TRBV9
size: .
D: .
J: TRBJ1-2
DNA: TGTGCCAGCAGCGGGATAGGACAGAGCTATGGCTACACCTTC
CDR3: CASSGIGQSYGYTF

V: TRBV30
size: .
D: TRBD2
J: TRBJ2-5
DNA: TGTGCCTGGAGTGGCCTAGCGGGGGAAGAGACCCAGTACTTC
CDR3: CAWSGLAGEETQYF

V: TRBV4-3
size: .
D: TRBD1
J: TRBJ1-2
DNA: TGCGCCAGCAGCCAAGAGTGGGGACAGGCCTATGGCTACACCTTC
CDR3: CASSQEWGQAYGYTF

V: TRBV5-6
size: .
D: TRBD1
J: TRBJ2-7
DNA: TGTGCCAGCAGCTTGGGGACAGGGGCCTACGAGCAGTACTTC
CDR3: CASSLGTGAYEQYF

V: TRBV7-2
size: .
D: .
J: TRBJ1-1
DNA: TGTGCCAGCAGCCGGACAGTGAACACTGAAGCTTTCTTT
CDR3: CASSRTVNTEAFF

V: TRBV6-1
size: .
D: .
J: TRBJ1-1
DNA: TGTGCCAGCAGTGAGGTGAGGGTCGTACAGAACACTGAAGCTTTCTTT
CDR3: CASSEVRVVQNTEAFF

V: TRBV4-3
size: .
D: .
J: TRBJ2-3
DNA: TGCGCCAGCAGCCCGCGGGCTAGCGAGAAGGATACGCAGTATTTT
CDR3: CASSPRASEKDTQYF

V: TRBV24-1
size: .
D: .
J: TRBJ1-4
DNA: TGTGCCACCTGTCCGACGGGCAAAAGAGGCGAAAAACTGTTTTTT
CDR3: CATCPTGKRGEKLFF

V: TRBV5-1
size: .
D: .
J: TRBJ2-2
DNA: TGCGCCAGCAGCTTGGGTAGCTGGGGCACCGGGGAGCTGTTTTTT
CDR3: CASSLGSWGTGELFF

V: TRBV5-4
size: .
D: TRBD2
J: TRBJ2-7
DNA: TGTGCCAGCAGCTTGGGTGGTAGCGGGGGGGCCCACGAGCAGTACTTC
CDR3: CASSLGGSGGAHEQYF

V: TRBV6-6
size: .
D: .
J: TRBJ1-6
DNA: TGTGCCAGCAGTTTATTCTCGGGGGCCGGTTCACCCCTCCACTTT
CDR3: CASSLFSGAGSPLHF

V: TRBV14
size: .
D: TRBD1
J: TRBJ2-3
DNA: TGTGCCAGCAGCCAACGGACAGGGGGCACAGATACGCAGTATTTT
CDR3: CASSQRTGGTDTQYF

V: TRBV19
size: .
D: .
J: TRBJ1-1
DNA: TGTGCCAGTAGCTCTGGAGTGGGCACTGAAGCTTTCTTT
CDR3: CASSSGVGTEAFF

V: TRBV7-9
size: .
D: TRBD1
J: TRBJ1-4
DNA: TGTGCCAGCAGCCCGACAGGGTCCTGGGCAACTAATGAAAAACTGTTTTTT
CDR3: CASSPTGSWATNEKLFF

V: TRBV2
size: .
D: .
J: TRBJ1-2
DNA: TGTGCCAGCAGTGAAGAGGCAGGGATCGATGGCTACACCTTC
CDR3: CASSEEAGIDGYTF

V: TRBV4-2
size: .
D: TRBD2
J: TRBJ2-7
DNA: TGTGCCAGCAGCCAAACTAGCGGGATGTACGAGCAGTACTTC
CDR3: CASSQTSGMYEQYF

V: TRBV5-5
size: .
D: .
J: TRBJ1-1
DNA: TGTGCCAGCAGCCCGGAAAACACTGAAGCTTTCTTT
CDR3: CASSPENTEAFF

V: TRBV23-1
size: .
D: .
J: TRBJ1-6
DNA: TGCGCCAGCAGTCAATCGCGACCCCCAAATTCACCCCTCCACTTT
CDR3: CASSQSRPPNSPLHF

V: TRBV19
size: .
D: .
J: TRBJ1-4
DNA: TGTGCCAGTAGTATAGGTTTTGGCTCAACTAATGAAAAACTGTTTTTT
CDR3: CASSIGFGSTNEKLFF

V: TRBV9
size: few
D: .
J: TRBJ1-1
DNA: TGTGCCAGCAGGGGATTAGAACCTGAAGCTTTCTTT
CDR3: CASRGLEPEAFF

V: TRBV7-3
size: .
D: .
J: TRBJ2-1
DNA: TGTGCCAGCAGCTTAGGGGCTTGGAATGAGCAGTTCTTC
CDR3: CASSLGAWNEQFF

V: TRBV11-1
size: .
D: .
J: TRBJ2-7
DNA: TGTGCCAGCAGCTTATCTCCAGGGGCCATCCCCTACGAGCAGTACTTC
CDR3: CASSLSPGAIPYEQYF

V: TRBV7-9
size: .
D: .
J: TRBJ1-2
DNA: TGTGCCAGCAGCTACGCCCCCGCTAACTTTAACTATGGCTACACCTTC
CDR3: CASSYAPANFNYGYTF

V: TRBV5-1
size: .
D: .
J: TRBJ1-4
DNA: TGCGCCAGCAGCCCAGGCAAGGGGGCAACTAATGAAAAACTGTTTTTT
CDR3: CASSPGKGATNEKLFF